The 16 T cell receptor beta chains below were found in one sample sequenced in a study of breast tumors, draining lymph nodes, adjacent tissues. Breast cancer patients provided tissue from their axillary draining lymph nodes. Using its own MiXCR run on the multiplex PCR reads, TCRdb lists one record per CDR3 protein. The table records 200,000 to 250,000 distinct CDR3 sequences, under 35% of them present only once. Material for sequencing was axillary lymph node tissue. These receptors originate from a female donor with breast cancer. Some clones in this sample may be carry-over from other donors' samples.

The chain employs TRBV7-2 and TRBJ2-3; D perhaps matches TRBD1 (7 bases). The V gene lost 5 bases and the J gene lost 5 bases, with 23 bases spanning the gap. Germline CDR1 reads SGHTA; CDR2 reads FQGNSA. This CDR3 is 17 amino acids long. CDR3 region: CASSPRQGGEFGDTQYF. The CDR3 DNA is TGTGCCAGCAGCCCACGGCAGGGGGGAGAATTCGGAGATACGCAGTATTTT.

This clonotype was recorded a few times. The genes are TRBV7-8 and TRBJ1-1; D gene uncertain. The V and J ends lost 5 bases and 4 bases respectively, with 23 bases between them. Germline CDR1 and CDR2: SGHVS and FQNEAQ. The length of the CDR3 is 17 residues. CDR3 in amino acids: CASSEFRTRQAGTEAFF. The CDR3 DNA sequence: TGTGCCAGCAGCGAATTTCGGACCCGCCAGGCGGGCACTGAAGCTTTCTTT. Full variable domain (outside the CDR3, taken from reference TRBV7-8 and TRBJ1-1): GAGVSQSPRYKVAKRGQDVALRCDPISGHVSLFWYQQALGQGPEFLTYFQNEAQLDKSGLPSDRFFAERPEGSVSTLKIQRTQQEDSAVYLCASSEFRTRQAGTEAFFGQGTRLTVV.

This clonotype was counted at least ten times. The J gene is TRBJ2-7, the V gene TRBV19; 8 nucleotides agree with TRBD1. Trimming at V came to 7 bases and at J to 0 bases, leaving 11 bases not matched to a gene. CDR3 length: 16 residues. The germline CDR1 and CDR2 sequences are LNHDA and SQIVND (reference sequence). CDR3 amino acids: CASTPRDRSSSYEQYF. CDR3 in DNA: TGTGCCAGTACCCCGAGGGACAGGTCAAGCTCCTACGAGCAGTACTTC.

The chain links TRBV20-1 to TRBJ1-6; no definite D call. Germline V CDR1 and CDR2: DFQATT, SNEGSKA (reference sequence). The CDR3 is 17 residues long. The V gene lost 3 bases and the J gene lost 0 bases, with 15 bases spanning the gap. CDR3 amino acids: CSARHPRQNSYNSPLHF. The DNA of the CDR3 is TGCAGTGCTAGGCACCCGCGGCAGAACTCCTATAATTCACCCCTCCACTTT.

The chain couples TRBV11-2 to TRBJ2-5; tentatively, D is TRBD1 (5 bases). Trimming removed 0 bases at V and 5 bases at J, with 10 bases between. CDR1 and CDR2 (germline): SGHAT, FQNNGV. This CDR3 spans 14 amino acids. This CDR3 reads CASSLDGRAETQYF. Here the CDR3 DNA reads TGTGCCAGCAGCTTAGACGGCAGGGCGGAGACCCAGTACTTC.

This clonotype was recorded at least ten times. V and J are TRBV15 and TRBJ2-7; D is undetermined. The length of the CDR3 is 15 residues. Trimming stripped 0 bases from V and 6 bases from J, with 15 bases between. CDR1 is LNHNV and CDR2 is YYDKDF in the germline V gene (reference sequence). Here the CDR3 DNA reads TGTGCCACCAGCAGAGATAAGGCGCCCGTCGTCGAGCAGTACTTC. This encodes CATSRDKAPVVEQYF.

The chain employs TRBV6-6 and TRBJ2-1; 7 bases agree with TRBD1. Germline trimming cut 5 bases from V and 2 bases from J; bases unmatched to any gene: 6. Germline V gene lookup returns CDR1 MNHNY and CDR2 SVGAGI (reference sequence). The CDR3 has 15 amino acids. CDR3 sequence: CASSHGRGPYNEQFF. The CDR3 bases are TGTGCCAGCAGTCATGGTAGGGGGCCCTACAATGAGCAGTTCTTC.

At least ten counts were recorded for this clonotype. The rearrangement uses TRBV7-2 and TRBJ2-1; 8 bases map to TRBD1. Germline CDR1 and CDR2: SGHTA and FQGNSA. CDR3 length: 15 amino acids. J was trimmed by 0 bases and V by 4 bases; bases with no gene match: 2. The CDR3: CASSYTGGSYNEQFF. The CDR3 DNA reads as TGTGCCAGCAGCTATACAGGGGGCTCCTACAATGAGCAGTTCTTC.

Ten or more counts support this clonotype. This chain uses TRBV7-8 with TRBJ2-2, with D possibly matching TRBD2 (5 bases). Trimming pared 0 bases from V and 2 bases from J, leaving 7 bases between. Germline-derived CDR1 and CDR2 are SGHVS and FQNEAQ. The CDR3 runs to 15 residues. CDR3 in DNA: TGTGCCAGCAGCTTAGCCCGGGATAACACCGGGGAGCTGTTTTTT. This sequence encodes CASSLARDNTGELFF.

This clonotype turned up a few times. Being one base from a much bigger clone, this may be a read error. The chain uses TRBV19 and TRBJ2-3; 7 bases are shared with TRBD1. V lost 4 bases, J lost 4 bases, and 11 bases stayed unmatched. The CDR3 runs to 16 residues. CDR1 and CDR2 (germline): LNHDA, SQIVND (reference sequence). Here the CDR3 reads CASSRIQGLGADTQYF. In DNA, the CDR3 is TGTGCCAGTAGTAGAATACAGGGGCTGGGCGCAGATACGCAGTATTTT.

This clonotype has ten or more counts. The chain carries TRBV24-1 and TRBJ2-1, with 7 bases that match TRBD1. CDR1 and CDR2 from the germline V gene are KGHDR and SFDVKD. The CDR3 loop spans 14 amino acids. J was trimmed by 5 bases and V by 9 bases; bases with no gene match: 9. This CDR3 reads CATGRTGTDNEQFF. The DNA of the CDR3 is TGTGCCACCGGGCGGACAGGAACCGACAATGAGCAGTTCTTC.

The rearrangement uses TRBV15 and TRBJ1-2; 9 bases match TRBD1. This CDR3 contains 15 residues. The V segment lost 3 bases and the J segment 7 bases; nucleotides outside the gene matches: 9. The germline V gene encodes CDR1 LNHNV and CDR2 YYDKDF (reference sequence). The CDR3 DNA reads TGTGCCACCAGCAGCCAAGCACAGGGGGCGCGTGGCTACACCTTC. Translating gives CATSSQAQGARGYTF.

About this clonotype itself: A single base separates this from a much larger clone, so it may be a read error. The chain employs TRBV11-2 and TRBJ2-7; perhaps TRBD1 as D (5 bases). The V gene's germline CDR1 is SGHAT and CDR2 FQNNGV. CDR3 size: 14 residues. CDR3 loop: CASSRGHTSYGQYF. In DNA form, the CDR3 reads TGTGCCAGCAGCAGAGGACATACGTCCTACGGGCAGTACTTC.

This clonotype has a count of ten or more. The chain carries TRBV10-3 and TRBJ2-1, with 10 bases aligning to TRBD1. The CDR3 is 12 residues long. Germline CDR1 reads ENHRY; CDR2 reads SYGVKD. The V segment lost 8 bases and the J segment 7 bases; nucleotides outside the gene matches: 2. The CDR3 nucleotides are TGTGCCATCGTGGGACAGGGGAATGAGCAGTTCTTC. It codes for CAIVGQGNEQFF.

This chain links TRBV7-3 with TRBJ1-4, with D unclear. The germline V gene has CDR1 SGHTA and CDR2 FQGTGA. The CDR3 extends over 18 amino acids. V lost 5 bases to trimming and J lost 8 bases, with 27 bases between them. The CDR3: CASSNTLAGGPGEEKLFF. CDR3 DNA sequence: TGTGCCAGCAGCAATACCTTGGCGGGAGGGCCCGGGGAAGAAAAACTGTTTTTT. The complete variable domain, with remaining parts taken from reference TRBV7-3 and TRBJ1-4, reads GAGVSQTPSNKVTEKGKYVELRCDPISGHTALYWYRQSLGQGPEFLIYFQGTGAADDSGLPNDRFFAVRPEGSVSTLKIQRTERGDSAVYLCASSNTLAGGPGEEKLFFGSGTQLSVL.

This clonotype was seen a few times. This CDR3 is CASSSPGGNNEQFF. Written as DNA, the CDR3 is TGTGCCAGCAGTTCCCCGGGGGGAAACAATGAGCAGTTCTTC. This chain joins TRBV6-1 and TRBJ2-1; 7 bases map to TRBD2. CDR1 is MNHNS, CDR2 SASEGT, per germline. V lost 5 bases, J lost 5 bases, and 6 bases stayed unmatched. The CDR3 consists of 14 residues.